The 27 T cell receptor beta chains in this list originate from one sample, sequenced in a study of chemoradiotherapy in HPV16-positive cancers. Assay: immunoSEQ multiplex PCR; the TCRdb copy retains only in-frame clones and omits some. The table has approximately 20,000 clones, approximately 89% seen once; the top ten hold 2.3%. This specimen consisted of blood, obtained from a patient who underwent chemoradiotherapy. The source of these receptors is a human donor with HPV-associated anogenital cancer.

CDR3 protein: CASSGDIRGLAGKQEDQETQYF. The CDR3 coding sequence is TGTGCCAGCAGCGGGGACATCCGAGGTCTAGCGGGAAAGCAGGAGGACCAAGAGACCCAGTACTTC. The V and J genes are TRBV9 and TRBJ2-5, with 9 bases that match TRBD2. Germline V lookup: CDR1 SGDLS, CDR2 YYNGEE. Trimming cost V 3 bases and J 0 bases; bases outside gene matches: 24. This CDR3 comprises 22 residues. The full variable domain, its missing parts supplied by reference TRBV9 and TRBJ2-5, is DSGVTQTPKHLITATGQRVTLRCSPRSGDLSVYWYQQSLDQGLQFLIQYYNGEERAKGNILERFSAQQFPDLHSELNLSSLELGDSALYFCASSGDIRGLAGKQEDQETQYFGPGTRLLVL.

This chain links TRBV5-8 with TRBJ1-2; D possibly corresponds to TRBD1 (6 bases). This CDR3 is built from 15 residues. The germline CDR1 and CDR2 sequences are SGHTS and YDEGEE. Trimming pared 3 bases from V and 2 bases from J, leaving 14 bases between. The CDR3 sequence is CASSSGRGHNYGYTF. In DNA form, the CDR3 reads TGTGCCAGCAGCTCGGGGCGGGGGCACAACTATGGCTACACCTTC.

The rearrangement uses TRBV7-2 and TRBJ2-7; the match to TRBD1 covers 8 bases. Per germline, CDR1 SGHTA and CDR2 FQGNSA. This CDR3 has 14 residues. The trim removed 2 bases at V and 4 bases at J, leaving 4 bases unmatched. In nucleotides, the CDR3 is TGTGCCAGCAGCTTATCAGGACAGGGTTACGAGCAGTACTTC. Its translation is CASSLSGQGYEQYF.

The V gene is TRBV20-1, the J gene TRBJ1-2; 8 nucleotides agree with TRBD1. Germline CDR1 reads DFQATT; CDR2 reads SNEGSKA (reference sequence). The CDR3 is 11 residues long. Trimming took 6 bases from V and 6 from J; bases not matched to a gene: 3. DNA for the CDR3: TGCAGTGCACAGGGGGAAAATGGCTACACCTTC. It encodes CSAQGENGYTF.

The chain has TRBV5-1 and TRBJ2-3; maybe TRBD2 (5 bases). The CDR3 is made up of 20 amino acids. V dropped 0 bases and J dropped 2 bases, with 25 bases sitting between them. The germline V gene has CDR1 SGHRS and CDR2 YFSETQ. The CDR3, as DNA: TGCGCCAGCAGCTTGGCCGGGCGGCCGGGGAGCGGAGAGCCCACAGATACGCAGTATTTT. This sequence encodes CASSLAGRPGSGEPTDTQYF.

This rearrangement joins TRBV19 to TRBJ2-6; D ambiguous. Trimming shortened V by 6 bases and J by 2 bases, and 8 bases separated the two germline ends. In germline, CDR1 is LNHDA, CDR2 SQIVND (reference sequence). The length of the CDR3 is 14 residues. The CDR3 DNA reads TGTGCCAGTAGCGACGGAGCTGGGGCCAACGTCCTGACTTTC. Its protein is CASSDGAGANVLTF.

This chain connects TRBV19 to TRBJ2-1; D is unclear. The CDR3 sequence is 11 residues long. From germline, CDR1 is LNHDA and CDR2 SQIVND (reference sequence). V lost 7 bases and J lost 11, with 12 bases in between. The CDR3 here is CASKHGRQQFF. In DNA, the CDR3 is TGTGCCAGTAAGCACGGGCGACAGCAGTTCTTC.

The V call is TRBV19, the J call TRBJ2-7; 14 bases are a match to TRBD2. The CDR3 extends over 15 amino acids. CDR1 and CDR2 from the germline V gene are LNHDA and SQIVND (reference sequence). J gave up 6 bases and V 8 bases, and 9 bases lay outside the gene matches. The CDR3 bases are TGTGCCAGTCGCGGACTAGCGGGAGGCCTTGGCGAGCAGTACTTC. Translating gives CASRGLAGGLGEQYF.

The V gene is TRBV5-4, the J gene TRBJ2-7, with 7 bases aligning to TRBD1. V lost 4 bases and J lost 4; bases outside the gene matches: 11. The CDR3 has 15 residues. Germline lookup yields CDR1 SGHNT and CDR2 YYREEE (reference sequence). The CDR3 DNA reads as TGTGCCAGCAGCCTCCGACAGGGATCCATGTACGAGCAGTACTTC. Translation: CASSLRQGSMYEQYF.

This chain links TRBV4-3 with TRBJ2-5; D uncertain. V was shortened by 5 bases and J by 0 bases, with 1 base between the two germline ends. Germline V gives CDR1 LGHNA, CDR2 YSLEER. The CDR3 is 11 residues long. CDR3 protein: CASSYQETQYF. The CDR3 DNA follows: TGCGCCAGCAGCTACCAAGAGACCCAGTACTTC.

This clone showed up just a few times. This sequence joins TRBV27 and TRBJ1-6, with D uncertain. The ends were cut back, 10 bases at V and 0 bases at J, with 16 bases in the middle. The CDR3 extends over 16 amino acids. Germline-derived CDR1 and CDR2 are MNHEY and SMNVEV (reference sequence). Written as DNA, the CDR3 is TGTGCCACCCGGAGTTCCGGGAGCTCCTATAATTCACCCCTCCACTTT. Residues: CATRSSGSSYNSPLHF.

The chain joins TRBV28 to TRBJ1-2; no definite D call. V gave up 7 bases and J gave up 0 bases, with 21 bases separating them. The CDR3 covers 17 residues. The germline CDR1 and CDR2 sequences are MDHEN and SYDVKM. The CDR3 region has the DNA TGTGCCAGCATTACCACTAGGCGGGGTTCAGCTAACTATGGCTACACCTTC. Translating gives CASITTRRGSANYGYTF.

This chain connects TRBV15 to TRBJ2-7, with D perhaps given as TRBD1 or TRBD2 (5 bases each). The V end lost 2 bases, the J end lost 2 bases, and 16 bases lay between the germline ends. Germline assignment: CDR1 LNHNV and CDR2 YYDKDF (reference sequence). The CDR3 length is 16 residues. The CDR3 reads CATSRNPGTLTYEQYF. In nucleotides, the CDR3 is TGTGCCACCAGCAGAAATCCCGGGACCCTAACCTACGAGCAGTACTTC.

V is TRBV14 and J is TRBJ1-2; 7 bases line up with TRBD1. The V gene end was trimmed by 2 bases and the J gene end by 4 bases; junction bases not matched to a gene: 7. Germline assignment: CDR1 SGHDN and CDR2 FVKESK. This CDR3 comprises 15 residues. CDR3 sequence: CASSQQGQGGYGYTF. In DNA form, the CDR3 reads TGTGCCAGCAGCCAACAGGGGCAGGGGGGCTATGGCTACACCTTC.

This chain joins TRBV7-2 and TRBJ1-6, with TRBD1 matching over 9 bases. The CDR3 contains 17 residues. Germline CDR1 reads SGHTA; CDR2 reads FQGNSA. Germline trimming cut 4 bases from V and 9 bases from J; bases unmatched to any gene: 13. The CDR3, as DNA: TGTGCCAGCAGCTCGGACCGGGACAGGGAAAGTTCTTCACCCCTCCACTTT. It translates to CASSSDRDRESSSPLHF. Full variable domain (remainder filled in from reference TRBV7-2 and TRBJ1-6): GAGVSQSPSNKVTEKGKDVELRCDPISGHTALYWYRQSLGQGLEFLIYFQGNSAPDKSGLPSDRFSAERTGGSVSTLTIQRTQQEDSAVYLCASSSDRDRESSSPLHFGNGTRLTVT.

The chain couples TRBV7-2 to TRBJ2-6; unclear D gene. This CDR3 comprises 16 residues. Between the trimmed V and J ends, which lost 1 base and 4 bases, there was a span of 11 bases. Germline V gene lookup returns CDR1 SGHTA and CDR2 FQGNSA. This chain's CDR3 is CASSLEIAPGANVLTF. CDR3 bases: TGTGCCAGCAGCTTAGAAATAGCCCCAGGGGCCAACGTCCTGACTTTC.

The rearrangement joins TRBV2 to TRBJ1-5; the D is unclear. CDR1 and CDR2 (germline): SNHLY, FYNNEI. The CDR3 spans 15 residues. V shed 0 bases and J shed 1 base, with 7 bases lying between them. The CDR3 reads CASSEALGSNQPQHF. For the CDR3, the DNA is TGTGCCAGCAGTGAAGCGCTTGGCAGCAATCAGCCCCAGCATTTT.

The gene calls are TRBV9 and TRBJ1-1, with D tentatively TRBD1 (6 bases). Trimming cost V 2 bases and J 5 bases, with 16 bases left between them. CDR1 and CDR2 (germline): SGDLS, YYNGEE. The CDR3 consists of 15 residues. CDR3 sequence: CASSVREGGRTEAFF. The CDR3 region has the DNA TGTGCCAGCAGCGTCCGTGAGGGGGGGAGGACTGAAGCTTTCTTT.

This clone was recorded a few times. V is TRBV7-9 and J is TRBJ1-2; D call uncertain. The V gene lost 0 bases and the J gene lost 0 bases, with 5 bases spanning the gap. There are 14 residues in the CDR3. In germline, CDR1 is SEHNR, CDR2 FQNEAQ (reference sequence). In nucleotides, the CDR3 is TGTGCCAGCAGCTTAGCTCCAGCTAACTATGGCTACACCTTC. Translation gives CASSLAPANYGYTF.

The chain is built from TRBV7-8 and TRBJ2-1, with D perhaps TRBD1 or TRBD2 (6 bases each). From germline, CDR1 is SGHVS and CDR2 FQNEAQ. This CDR3 region has 18 residues. Trimming left V 1 base short and J 2 bases short, with 18 bases between. In DNA, the CDR3 is TGTGCCAGCAGCTTAGGGGGTTGGGCGGGGACAACCTACAATGAGCAGTTCTTC. Translated, it gives CASSLGGWAGTTYNEQFF.

This chain connects TRBV9 to TRBJ1-4; 7 nucleotides line up with TRBD1. This CDR3 comprises 16 residues. Germline CDR1 SGDLS, CDR2 YYNGEE. J was trimmed by 7 bases and V by 4 bases; bases with no gene match: 13. CDR3 sequence reads: CASSPRDRPTTEKLFF. In DNA, the CDR3 is TGTGCCAGCAGCCCTAGGGACAGACCAACGACTGAAAAACTGTTTTTT.

The genes are TRBV11-2 and TRBJ2-7; TRBD1 matches at 7 bases. Germline CDR1 reads SGHAT; CDR2 reads FQNNGV. The CDR3 consists of 13 residues. Unmatched junction bases numbered 9, after V lost 0 bases and J lost 13 bases. The CDR3 sequence is CASSLDFGQGVYF. The DNA for the CDR3 is TGTGCCAGCAGCTTAGATTTCGGGCAGGGGGTTTACTTC.

This chain's CDR3 is CASSIIHTNTGELFF. The CDR3 DNA sequence: TGTGCCAGTAGTATAATACATACGAACACCGGGGAGCTGTTTTTT. The V and J genes are TRBV19 and TRBJ2-2; D gene ambiguous. Germline loops: CDR1 LNHDA, CDR2 SQIVND (reference sequence). V shed 2 bases and J shed 0 bases, with 7 bases lying between them. This CDR3 contains 15 residues.

The V gene is TRBV5-5, the J gene TRBJ2-7; 7 nucleotides align to TRBD1. The germline V gene encodes CDR1 SGHKS and CDR2 YYEKEE (reference sequence). Trimming at V came to 4 bases and at J to 1 base, leaving 8 bases not matched to a gene. The CDR3 length is 15 residues. CDR3 loop: CASSVAPGGSYEQYF. The CDR3 DNA reads as TGTGCCAGCAGCGTGGCCCCAGGGGGATCCTACGAGCAGTACTTC.

V is TRBV9 and J is TRBJ2-1; perhaps TRBD2 as D (6 bases). V was cut by 5 bases and J by 2 bases, with 11 bases left in between. CDR1 and CDR2 (germline): SGDLS, YYNGEE. The CDR3 sequence is 14 residues long. CDR3 nucleotide sequence: TGTGCCAGCAGTGGTAGCGGCACCTACAATGAGCAGTTCTTC. It translates to CASSGSGTYNEQFF.

The gene calls are TRBV7-2 and TRBJ1-2; D call uncertain. Trimming took off 5 bases at V and 7 bases at J, with 20 bases between the two ends. The CDR3 spans 15 residues. Germline V gene lookup returns CDR1 SGHTA and CDR2 FQGNSA. CDR3 bases: TGTGCCAGCAGCCCAGCAGGCTATGGTGGAAGTGGCTACACCTTC. Residues: CASSPAGYGGSGYTF.

This rearrangement joins TRBV4-1 to TRBJ1-2, with D uncertain. The CDR3 has 12 residues. The germline V gene encodes CDR1 MGHRA and CDR2 YSYEKL. V lost 1 base and J lost 3, with 3 bases in between. The CDR3, as DNA: TGCGCCAGCAGCCAAGGTTACTATGGCTACACCTTC. It translates to CASSQGYYGYTF.